These 17 T cell receptor beta chains came from one sample sequenced in a study of blood T cell repertoires in COVID-19. Only in-frame clones appear in the TCRdb table, and some are missing; sequencing was by immunoSEQ multiplex PCR. The sample has approximately 220,000 clones, 83% seen once. Sequenced sample: PBMCs or T cells enriched from blood (not recorded which). These receptors were obtained from a woman aged 45-60 years who had been exposed to COVID-19.

This sequence joins TRBV18 and TRBJ2-5; D is unresolved. The CDR3 has 13 amino acids. Germline assignment: CDR1 KGHSH and CDR2 LQKENI. Between the trimmed V and J ends, which lost 6 bases and 4 bases, there was a span of 12 bases. For the CDR3, the DNA is TGTGCCAGCTCCCGAGACACCGGAGAGACCCAGTACTTC. Residues: CASSRDTGETQYF.

V usage is TRBV7-9 and J usage is TRBJ1-4, with a possible D match to TRBD1 (6 bases). Trimming removed 2 bases at V and 8 bases at J, with 12 bases between. Germline V gene lookup returns CDR1 SEHNR and CDR2 FQNEAQ (reference sequence). This CDR3 is 14 amino acids long. CDR3 sequence reads: CASSLTGFAEKLFF. CDR3 nucleotide sequence: TGTGCCAGCAGCTTAACAGGGTTTGCGGAAAAACTGTTTTTT.

The chain combines TRBV10-1 with TRBJ1-2; 9 nucleotides line up with TRBD1. The V gene's germline CDR1 is WNHNN and CDR2 SYGVQD (reference sequence). V trimming: 4 bases; J trimming: 2 bases; junction bases outside the gene matches: 2. The CDR3 has 14 residues. The CDR3 DNA reads as TGCGCCAGCAGTGGGGGGACAGGGAACTATGGCTACACCTTC. This codes for CASSGGTGNYGYTF.

The V and J genes are TRBV6-5 and TRBJ1-1; possible D gene TRBD1, 5 bases. Germline assignment: CDR1 MNHEY and CDR2 SVGAGI. V lost 5 bases and J lost 11, with 21 bases in between. This CDR3 has 14 amino acids. This CDR3 is CASSRSGTHLGAFF. The CDR3 bases are TGTGCCAGCAGTAGATCCGGGACTCACCTTGGGGCTTTCTTT.

V is TRBV30 and J is TRBJ1-6; D uncertain. The V end was cut by 4 bases, the J end by 0 bases, with 10 bases between. Per the germline V gene, CDR1 is GTSNPN and CDR2 is SVGIG (reference sequence). This CDR3 has 15 residues. This CDR3 reads CAWKRASSYNSPLHF. DNA for the CDR3: TGTGCCTGGAAGAGGGCGAGCTCCTATAATTCACCCCTCCACTTT.

The CDR3 protein is CASSPGQGADTQYF. CDR3 coding DNA: TGTGCCAGCAGCCCGGGACAGGGAGCAGATACGCAGTATTTT. The chain couples TRBV6-5 to TRBJ2-3, with 9 bases that match TRBD1. The CDR3 totals 14 residues. The J segment lost 4 bases and the V segment lost 6 bases, leaving 5 bases of the junction unmatched. Germline V lookup: CDR1 MNHEY, CDR2 SVGAGI.

The chain joins TRBV7-9 to TRBJ2-3; 9 bases map to TRBD1. Trimming at V came to 6 bases and at J to 6 bases, leaving 10 bases not matched to a gene. Looked up from germline, CDR1 is SEHNR and CDR2 is FQNEAQ (reference sequence). This CDR3 spans 15 amino acids. CDR3 amino acids: CASSPRQGVRDTQYF. The DNA for the CDR3 is TGTGCCAGCAGTCCAAGACAGGGGGTAAGGGATACGCAGTATTTT.

The table lists this clone with a count of one. The V and J genes are TRBV5-5 and TRBJ1-1; D ambiguous. CDR1 is SGHKS, CDR2 YYEKEE, per germline (reference sequence). Trimming removed 4 bases at V and 0 bases at J, with 16 bases between. This CDR3 has 16 residues. The CDR3 bases are TGTGCCAGCAGCCTCCCGCCGGGGTCTATGAACACTGAAGCTTTCTTT. It translates to CASSLPPGSMNTEAFF.

This chain connects TRBV4-2 to TRBJ1-3; D may be TRBD1 (6 bases). V lost 0 bases and J lost 10, with 13 bases in between. The CDR3 extends over 14 amino acids. Germline V CDR1 and CDR2: LGHNA, YNFKEQ. This CDR3 is CASSQDEGGYTIYF. In nucleotides, the CDR3 is TGTGCCAGCAGCCAAGATGAGGGGGGGTATACCATATATTTT.

The chain uses TRBV5-1 and TRBJ2-1, with D tentatively TRBD1 (5 bases). Per germline, CDR1 SGHRS and CDR2 YFSETQ. With 0 bases removed from V and 15 bases from J, the gap between germline ends came to 13 bases. CDR3 length: 12 amino acids. Written as DNA, the CDR3 is TGCGCCAGCAGCTTGGCAGGGTCGATGCGGTTCTTC. It is translated as CASSLAGSMRFF. Supplemented by reference TRBV5-1 and TRBJ2-1, the full variable domain reads KAGVTQTPRYLIKTRGQQVTLSCSPISGHRSVSWYQQTPGQGLQFLFEYFSETQRNKGNFPGRFSGRQFSNSRSEMNVSTLELGDSALYLCASSLAGSMRFFGPGTRLTVL.

The J gene is TRBJ2-2, the V gene TRBV19, with a tentative D call TRBD1 (6 bases). The CDR3 runs to 14 residues. Germline values: CDR1 LNHDA, CDR2 SQIVND (reference sequence). V lost 7 bases and J 4 bases, leaving 13 bases between the germline ends. The CDR3 DNA is TGTGCCAGTACCTTCGAAGGGGGCACCGGGGAGCTGTTTTTT. Amino acids: CASTFEGGTGELFF.

J is TRBJ2-5 and V is TRBV7-2, with 10 bases identical to TRBD2. CDR1 is SGHTA, CDR2 FQGNSA, per germline. V shed 5 bases and J 5 bases; nucleotides not matched to a gene: 8. The CDR3 is 15 amino acids. Here the CDR3 DNA reads TGTGCCAGCAGCGGGAGCGGGGGGGCCAGGGAGACCCAGTACTTC. Encoded protein: CASSGSGGARETQYF.

V is TRBV2 and J is TRBJ1-5; 8 positions match TRBD1. Germline values: CDR1 SNHLY, CDR2 FYNNEI. The CDR3 spans 17 residues. V lost 7 bases, J lost 4 bases, and 15 bases stayed unmatched. In DNA form, the CDR3 reads TGTGCCAGCACGCGGCTAAGGACAGGGAAGGGGAATCAGCCCCAGCATTTT. Translation gives CASTRLRTGKGNQPQHF.

The chain joins TRBV2 to TRBJ2-1; 7 bases are shared with TRBD2. V lost 4 bases and J lost 5; bases outside the gene matches: 5. Germline loops: CDR1 SNHLY, CDR2 FYNNEI. This CDR3 region has 14 residues. The CDR3 coding sequence is TGTGCCAGCAGTGGCCGGGACTACAACAATGAGCAGTTCTTC. This gives the protein CASSGRDYNNEQFF.

The J gene is TRBJ2-3, the V gene TRBV9; maybe TRBD2 (6 bases). The CDR3 spans 12 residues. The V gene's germline CDR1 is SGDLS and CDR2 YYNGEE. Trimming removed 3 bases at V and 7 bases at J, with 9 bases between. The CDR3 loop reads CASSAGVNTQYF. As DNA, the CDR3 is TGTGCCAGCAGCGCGGGGGTAAATACGCAGTATTTT.

The V gene is TRBV6-5, the J gene TRBJ2-5; D is undetermined. V lost 8 bases to trimming and J lost 3 bases, with 7 bases between them. Per the germline V gene, CDR1 is MNHEY and CDR2 is SVGAGI. The CDR3 is 11 residues long. The CDR3 nucleotides read TGTGCCAGCTCTGGAGAAGAGACCCAGTACTTC. Its translation: CASSGEETQYF.

The rearrangement links TRBV14 to TRBJ2-3; TRBD2 might be the D (5 bases). The V end was cut by 4 bases, the J end by 1 base, with 15 bases between. The CDR3 contains 16 residues. Germline values: CDR1 SGHDN, CDR2 FVKESK. CDR3 protein: CASSRRGPVGTDTQYF. CDR3 DNA sequence: TGTGCCAGCAGCCGACGAGGGCCCGTGGGCACAGATACGCAGTATTTT.